This T cell receptor beta chain derives from a study of T cell responses to AZD1222 COVID-19 vaccine. Clones were sequenced by immunoSEQ multiplex PCR, and TCRdb holds only the in-frame ones, with some missing. This sample carries over 65,000 clones, approximately 78% of them seen once, and the ten largest clones take around 21%. This specimen was peripheral blood, taken on day 0 of AZD1222 vaccination. The receptor was isolated from an adult in good health.

The CDR3 bases are TGTGCCAGCAGCTTAGACCAGGGGGCGCCTACCGGGGAGCTGTTTTTT. This codes for CASSLDQGAPTGELFF. V gene TRBV7-2 combines with J gene TRBJ2-2; 8 bases line up with TRBD1. Per germline, CDR1 SGHTA and CDR2 FQGNSA. The CDR3 spans 16 residues. The ends lost 1 base at V and 5 bases at J; junction bases unmatched: 6.